This T cell receptor (beta chain) was documented in a study of T-cell memory formation after mild COVID-19. Findings and caveats of the study: Clones shrinking between day 15 and 85 showed a balanced CD4/CD8 split, and those that grew later tilted toward CD4+. The study detected some responding clones in pre-infection memory, suggesting cross-reactive memory joined.

The CDR3 covers 14 residues. The V and J ends lost 1 base and 8 bases respectively, with 9 bases between them. Germline CDR1 is SEHNR and CDR2 is FQNEAQ (reference sequence). TCR alpha and TCR beta cDNA libraries carrying sample barcodes and UMIs were produced by 5'RACE using constant-segment primers. One entry per CDR3 protein results from TCRdb running MiXCR on the 5' RACE reads. Of about 55,000 distinct CDR3 sequences in the sample, roughly 26% were seen once. This clonotype was observed a handful of times. The antigen remains unidentified. The sample taken for sequencing was PBMCs or a T cell subset sorted from them (not recorded which). This chain connects TRBV7-9 to TRBJ1-6, with D perhaps TRBD1 (5 bases). The receptor comes from a man between 18 and 29 years old who had mild COVID-19 (a few samples of this study predate the infection). Cell type and time point are not known. In DNA form, the CDR3 reads TGTGCCAGCAGCTTAGAGGACACGGATTCACCCCTCCACTTT. It encodes CASSLEDTDSPLHF.